This T cell receptor (beta chain) comes out of a study of T cells in Graves' hyperthyroidism and ophthalmopathy. RNA transcripts served as the template for amplifying TCR beta CDR3 regions. Carried out on the TCR CDR3, a first-round RT-PCR used the HTBI primer set. TCRdb independently ran MiXCR on the multiplex PCR reads; one entry per CDR3 protein. This table has 480,000 or so distinct CDR3 sequences, over 35% appearing once. This TCR was recovered from an adult woman with Graves' disease, either hyperthyroidism or ophthalmopathy (not recorded which). The sequenced sample was peripheral blood or thyroid tissue (not recorded which).

CDR3 protein: CASSLTGGSYSGANVLTF. The CDR3, as DNA: TGTGCCAGCAGCTTGACCGGGGGGTCCTACTCTGGGGCCAACGTCCTGACTTTC. The V call is TRBV5-6, the J call TRBJ2-6, with 7 bases that match TRBD2. Germline CDR1 SGHDT, CDR2 YYEEEE. This CDR3 region has 18 residues. Germline trimming cut 1 base from V and 0 bases from J; bases unmatched to any gene: 7.